This T cell receptor beta chain was recovered during a study of technical replicates of blood from several donors. CDR1 is MNHEY, CDR2 SMNVEV, per germline (reference sequence). V was shortened by 2 bases and J by 9 bases, with 11 bases between the two germline ends. CDR3 length equals 12 residues. This clone was picked up one time. The protocol was immunoSEQ multiplex PCR, while the TCRdb copy is restricted to in-frame clones and leaves out a portion. The sample yields around 73,000 clones, approximately 90% seen once. The sequence was obtained from a human donor in good health. Some clones in this sample may be carry-over from other donors' samples. Sequencing was performed on PBMCs. The gene calls are TRBV27 and TRBJ2-7; a possible D gene is TRBD2 (5 bases). The CDR3 coding sequence is TGTGCCAGCAGTTTAAGGGCGGGCGCGCAGTACTTC. This gives the protein CASSLRAGAQYF.